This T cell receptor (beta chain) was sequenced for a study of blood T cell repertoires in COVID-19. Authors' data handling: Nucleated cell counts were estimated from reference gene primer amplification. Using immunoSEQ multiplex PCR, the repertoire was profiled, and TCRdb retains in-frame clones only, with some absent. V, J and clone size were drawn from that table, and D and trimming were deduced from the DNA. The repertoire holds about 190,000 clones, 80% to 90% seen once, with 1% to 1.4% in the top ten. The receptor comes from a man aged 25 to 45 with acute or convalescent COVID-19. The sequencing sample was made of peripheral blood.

Here the CDR3 reads CASRLGIRGTGELFF. The CDR3 DNA sequence: TGTGCCAGCAGGCTCGGGATCAGGGGCACCGGGGAGCTGTTTTTT. The rearrangement uses TRBV2 and TRBJ2-2; the D gene is possibly TRBD1 (6 bases). Germline V gene data show CDR1 as SNHLY and CDR2 as FYNNEI. V shed 6 bases and J shed 4 bases, with 15 bases lying between them. The CDR3 loop spans 15 amino acids.